This TCR beta chain was recorded in a study of blood T cell repertoires in COVID-19. Sequencing used immunoSEQ multiplex PCR; TCRdb keeps in-frame clones, though not all of them. The data contain approximately 200,000 clones, 80% to 90% of them singletons. With V trimmed by 5 bases and J by 4 bases, 9 bases remained unmatched. Germline assignment: CDR1 LNHDA and CDR2 SQIVND (reference sequence). The CDR3 covers 16 residues. The source is a man in his 60s who had recovered from COVID-19. Input material: peripheral blood. This chain connects TRBV19 to TRBJ1-5; 9 bases fit TRBD1. Here the CDR3 DNA reads TGTGCCAGTAGTGACCGGGACAGGGTCCGGAATCAGCCCCAGCATTTT. Its translation is CASSDRDRVRNQPQHF.